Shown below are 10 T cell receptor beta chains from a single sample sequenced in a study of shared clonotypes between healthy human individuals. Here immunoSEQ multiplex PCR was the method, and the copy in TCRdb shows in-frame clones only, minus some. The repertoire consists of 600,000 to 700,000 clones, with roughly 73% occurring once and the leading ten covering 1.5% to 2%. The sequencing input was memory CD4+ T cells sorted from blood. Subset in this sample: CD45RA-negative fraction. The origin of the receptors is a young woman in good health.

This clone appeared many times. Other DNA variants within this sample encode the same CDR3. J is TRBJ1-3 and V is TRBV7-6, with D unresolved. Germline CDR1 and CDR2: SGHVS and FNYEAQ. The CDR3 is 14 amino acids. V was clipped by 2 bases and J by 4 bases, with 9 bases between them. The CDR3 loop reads CASSLTDSGNTIYF. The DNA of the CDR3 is TGTGCCAGCAGCTTAACAGACTCCGGAAACACCATATATTTT.

CDR3 in DNA: TGTGCCACCGTCGCACCGACAGGTAGCACAGATACGCAGTATTTT. Translated: CATVAPTGSTDTQYF. The chain links TRBV28 to TRBJ2-3, with D tentatively TRBD1 (6 bases). V gave up 10 bases and J gave up 0 bases, with 17 bases separating them. Germline V gene sequence: CDR1 MDHEN, CDR2 SYDVKM. This CDR3 has 15 amino acids.

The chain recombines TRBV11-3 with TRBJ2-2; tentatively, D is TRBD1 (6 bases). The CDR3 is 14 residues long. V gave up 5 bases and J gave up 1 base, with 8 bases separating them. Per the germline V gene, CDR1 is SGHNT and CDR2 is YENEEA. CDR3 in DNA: TGTGCCAGCAGCCCGGGACAGAACACCGGGGAGCTGTTTTTT. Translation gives CASSPGQNTGELFF.

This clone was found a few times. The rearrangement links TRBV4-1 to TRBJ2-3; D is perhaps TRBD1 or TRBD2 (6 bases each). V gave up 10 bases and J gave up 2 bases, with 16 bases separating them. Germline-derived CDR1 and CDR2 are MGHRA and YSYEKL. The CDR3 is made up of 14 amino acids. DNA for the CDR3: TGCGCCACCTCTGGGGGGCAAAACACAGATACGCAGTATTTT. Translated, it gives CATSGGQNTDTQYF.

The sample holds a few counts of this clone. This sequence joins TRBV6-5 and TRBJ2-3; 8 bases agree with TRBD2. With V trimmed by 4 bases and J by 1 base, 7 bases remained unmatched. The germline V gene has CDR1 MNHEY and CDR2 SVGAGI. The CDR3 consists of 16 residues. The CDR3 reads CASSFVTTSGTDTQYF. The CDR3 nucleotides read TGTGCCAGCAGTTTCGTCACGACTAGCGGCACAGATACGCAGTATTTT.

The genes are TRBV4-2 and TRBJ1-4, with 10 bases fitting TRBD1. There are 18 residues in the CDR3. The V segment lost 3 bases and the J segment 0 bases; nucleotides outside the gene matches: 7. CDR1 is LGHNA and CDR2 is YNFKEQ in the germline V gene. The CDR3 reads CASSHDRQGAATNEKLFF. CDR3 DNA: TGTGCCAGCAGCCATGACCGACAGGGGGCCGCAACTAATGAAAAACTGTTTTTT.

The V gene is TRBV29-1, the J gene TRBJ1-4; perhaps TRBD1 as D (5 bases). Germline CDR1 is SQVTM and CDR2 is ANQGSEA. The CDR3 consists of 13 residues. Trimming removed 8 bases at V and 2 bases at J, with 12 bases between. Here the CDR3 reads CSINDSTNEKLFF. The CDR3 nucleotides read TGCAGCATTAACGACAGTACTAATGAAAAACTGTTTTTT.

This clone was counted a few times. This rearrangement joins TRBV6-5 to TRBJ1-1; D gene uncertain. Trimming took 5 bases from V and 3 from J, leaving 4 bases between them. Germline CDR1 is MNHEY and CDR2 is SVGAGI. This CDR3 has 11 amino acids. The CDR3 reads CASSEDTEAFF. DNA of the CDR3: TGTGCCAGCAGTGAAGACACTGAAGCTTTCTTT.

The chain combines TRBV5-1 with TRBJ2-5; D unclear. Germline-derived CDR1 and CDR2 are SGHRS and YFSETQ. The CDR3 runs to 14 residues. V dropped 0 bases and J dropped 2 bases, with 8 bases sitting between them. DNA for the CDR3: TGCGCCAGCAGCTTGGGCGCGTTACAAGAGACCCAGTACTTC. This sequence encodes CASSLGALQETQYF.

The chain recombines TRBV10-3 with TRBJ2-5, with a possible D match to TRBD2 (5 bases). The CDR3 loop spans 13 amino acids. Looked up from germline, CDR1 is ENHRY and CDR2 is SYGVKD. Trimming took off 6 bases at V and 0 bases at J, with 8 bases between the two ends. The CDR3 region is CAISPRDQETQYF. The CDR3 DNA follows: TGTGCCATCAGCCCGCGGGACCAAGAGACCCAGTACTTC.